This TCR beta chain was recorded in a study of cytomegalovirus exposure and HLA in healthy donors. PCR employed 60 Vbeta and 13 Jbeta primers. Assay used: immunoSEQ multiplex PCR; TCRdb lists only in-frame clones, some missing. The specimen's table records approximately 110,000 clones. On this clone: Its antigen is not identified.

J lost 6 bases, V lost 0 bases, and 5 bases had no gene match. The CDR3 sequence is 15 residues long. The germline CDR1 and CDR2 sequences are MNHNS and SASEGT. Points from the study as a whole: Later work found most CMV-associated TCR beta chains apparently HLA-restricted.

This chain connects TRBV6-1 to TRBJ2-1; 7 nucleotides agree with TRBD2. Sample: PBMCs. The receptor was derived from a man aged 25 to 40 in good health and CMV-seronegative. The CDR3 coding sequence is TGTGCCAGCAGTGAAGCTAGCGGGCAGAGCAATGAGCAGTTCTTC. Translation gives CASSEASGQSNEQFF.